This T cell receptor beta chain was documented in a study of control samples from healthy donors and cancer patients (dated by TCRdb to the early 2020s). On this clone itself: Its binding antigen is unknown. Per-base qualities were not stored, and no clone one base away is much larger.

Libraries were made using the immunoSEQ multiplex PCR assay. Held by TCRdb, this immuneACCESS table contains in-frame sequences only and omits some clones. Under half of the omission traces to an unresolved V gene where checked; the cause of the rest is unknown. Recorded for this sample are around 120,000 clones; more than 75% of them occurred a single time. The ten largest clones capture over 2% of the sample. The sequence was obtained from a woman in her 70s in good health. The sample comprised blood.

The CDR3 region: CSAGGPGELFF. DNA sequence: TGCAGCGCGGGTGGACCTGGGGAACTGTTTTTT. In this chain, TRBV29-1 is recombined with TRBJ1-4, with the D gene not confidently named. CDR1 and CDR2 (SQVTM, ANQGSEA) derive from the germline V gene. V and J are truncated by 7 bases and 12 bases respectively, leaving an intervening sequence of 15 bases. The CDR3 holds 11 amino acids from the cysteine to the phenylalanine. The retained sequence is limited to the CDR3, 33 bases, with the frame set at the first base.